Following are 2 T cell receptor beta chains from one sample sequenced in a study of blood T cell repertoires in COVID-19. Method: immunoSEQ multiplex PCR; TCRdb's copy keeps in-frame clones and lacks some. The data contain around 52,000 clones, more than 75% of them singletons. Input material: peripheral blood. The receptors here all came from a woman aged 60-70 years with acute or convalescent COVID-19.

The V gene is TRBV5-1, the J gene TRBJ2-3; 12 bases line up with TRBD2. Germline V gene lookup returns CDR1 SGHRS and CDR2 YFSETQ. The J segment lost 6 bases and the V segment lost 4 bases, leaving 9 bases of the junction unmatched. The length of the CDR3 is 16 residues. CDR3 residues: CASSQLALAGGDTQYF. The CDR3 DNA follows: TGCGCCAGCAGCCAACTCGCCCTAGCGGGGGGGGATACGCAGTATTTT.

CDR3 sequence (DNA): TGTGCCAGCAGCGCGAGCCGGGACAGTGAAGCTTTCTTT. This translates into CASSASRDSEAFF. The rearrangement uses TRBV7-8 and TRBJ1-1, with 7 positions matching TRBD1. In germline, CDR1 is SGHVS, CDR2 FQNEAQ. The CDR3 has 13 residues. Trimming removed 5 bases from V and 7 bases from J; junction bases left unmatched: 7.